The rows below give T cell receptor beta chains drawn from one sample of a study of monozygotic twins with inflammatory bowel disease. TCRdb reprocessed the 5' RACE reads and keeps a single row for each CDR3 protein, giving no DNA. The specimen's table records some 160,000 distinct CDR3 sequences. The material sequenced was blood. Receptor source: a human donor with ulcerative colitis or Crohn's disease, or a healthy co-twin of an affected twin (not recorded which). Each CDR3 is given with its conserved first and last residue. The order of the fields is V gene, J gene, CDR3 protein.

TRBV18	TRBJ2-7	CASSRGGISNEQYF
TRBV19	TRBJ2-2	CASSIFTTGELFF
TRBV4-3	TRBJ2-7	CASSQDLAGKYEQYF
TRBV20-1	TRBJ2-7	CSARDRRSSYEQYF
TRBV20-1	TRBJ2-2	CSARDVSTGELFF
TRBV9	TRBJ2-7	CASSAREDLEQYF
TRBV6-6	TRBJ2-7	CASSYSLAGGQYF
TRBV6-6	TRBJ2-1	CASSRDPGNEQFF
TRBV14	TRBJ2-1	CASSQEGLAGYNEQFF
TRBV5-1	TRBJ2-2	CASALRTTNTGELFF
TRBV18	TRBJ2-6	CASSPSGANVLTF
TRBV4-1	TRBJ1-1	CASSPGTVKGTEAFF
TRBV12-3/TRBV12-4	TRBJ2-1	CASSPGPKSGSPRNEQFF
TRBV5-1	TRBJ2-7	CASSPDRDEQYF
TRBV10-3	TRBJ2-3	CAIRPGGITDTQYF
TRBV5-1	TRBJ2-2	CASSVPRDRGRNTGELFF
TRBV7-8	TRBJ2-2	CASSQDRVTGELFF
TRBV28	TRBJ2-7	CASTRKEAHYEQYF
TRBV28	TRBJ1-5	CASTLPGQPQHF
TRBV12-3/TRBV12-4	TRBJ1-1	CASSIRQGTEAFF
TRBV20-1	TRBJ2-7	CSASEPSGGPYEQYF
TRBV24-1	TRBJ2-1	CATSDTTSGSNNEQFF
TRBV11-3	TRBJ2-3	CASSLGRETNTQYF
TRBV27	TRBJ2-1	CASSLLGTGGNPEQFF
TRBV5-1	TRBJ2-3	CASSLDGASTDTQYF
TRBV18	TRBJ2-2	CASSPYRVNTGELFF
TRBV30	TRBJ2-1	CAWSTPRGGNEQFF
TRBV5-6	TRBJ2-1	CASSLLSGFYNEQFF
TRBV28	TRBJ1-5	CASSSISQPQHF
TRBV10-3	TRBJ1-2	CAITMDRTNYGYTF
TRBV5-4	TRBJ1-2	CASMDRGRTAVDGYTF
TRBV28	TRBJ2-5	CASNFLAGGPGETQYF
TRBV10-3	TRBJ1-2	CAISESAGPNYGYTF
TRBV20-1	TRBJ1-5	CSARKGQGYNQPQHF
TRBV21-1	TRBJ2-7	CASSTFPQTYEQYF
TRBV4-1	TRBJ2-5	CASSQDGGQVQETQYF
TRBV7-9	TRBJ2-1	CASSAHSGTAYNEQFF
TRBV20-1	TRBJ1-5	CSARGGTGEHQPQHF
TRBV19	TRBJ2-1	CASSSGRADNEQFF
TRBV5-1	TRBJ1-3	CASSLNPLGSGNTIYF
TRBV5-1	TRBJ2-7	CASSLDRGDYEQYF
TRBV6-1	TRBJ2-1	CASRIQASSYNEQFF
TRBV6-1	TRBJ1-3	CASSAPGQGVHTIYF
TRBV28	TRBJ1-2	CASSLVADSNYGYTF
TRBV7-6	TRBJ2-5	CASSLLPTSGQETQYF
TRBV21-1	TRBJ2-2	CASTLQGHTGELFF
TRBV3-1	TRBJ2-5	CASSQNRATETQYF
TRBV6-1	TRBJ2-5	CASSPRQGRETQYF
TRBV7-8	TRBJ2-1	CASSSSLAGDPRYNEQFF
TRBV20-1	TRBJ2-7	CSAGDSYEQYF
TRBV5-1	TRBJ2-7	CASSLADVPYEQYF
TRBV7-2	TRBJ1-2	CASSSMFGGYGYTF
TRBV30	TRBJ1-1	CAWRDYRATEAFF
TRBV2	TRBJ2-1	CASSTRSNEQFF